This T cell receptor beta chain was sequenced for a study of glioma-infiltrating T cells after dendritic cell vaccination. The germline CDR1 and CDR2 sequences are MNHNY and SVGAGI (reference sequence). The V end was cut by 8 bases, the J end by 3 bases, with 16 bases between. CDR3 size: 14 residues. A single count supports this clone. Sequencing used immunoSEQ multiplex PCR; TCRdb keeps in-frame clones, though not all of them. The sample records about 96,000 clones, about 79% being singletons. The TCR originated in a human donor with glioblastoma. The sequencing used blood, collected before dendritic cell vaccination. This chain joins TRBV6-6 and TRBJ1-1, with no clear D. The CDR3 sequence is CASSQIGGDTEAFF. DNA of the CDR3: TGTGCCAGCTCCCAGATCGGAGGTGACACTGAAGCTTTCTTT.